Listed here are 10 T cell receptor beta chains from one sample, sequenced in a study of regulatory T cells in long-lasting Graves disease. Through Arm-PCR of CDR3 regions and iRepertoire HTBI primers, TCR beta libraries were built. MiXCR, run by TCRdb on the multiplex PCR reads, gives a single entry per CDR3 protein. The table lists roughly 520,000 distinct CDR3 sequences, about 11% of them singletons, with 8% to 10% in the top ten. Time point noted: newly diagnosed GD, antithyroid drugs for less than 3 months. The TCR library used RNA extracted from PBMCs. In addition, the sample was reused for a study of T cells in Graves' hyperthyroidism and ophthalmopathy.

Sequencing used peripheral blood mononuclear cells (PBMCs), obtained at new diagnosis, from a patient treated with antithyroid drugs. The receptors here all came from a woman in her twenties or thirties with Graves disease.

This clonotype was seen ten or more times. The J gene is TRBJ2-5, the V gene TRBV6-5, with D maybe TRBD2 (6 bases). Germline CDR1 is MNHEY and CDR2 is SVGAGI. V lost 1 base to trimming and J lost 0 bases, with 15 bases between them. The CDR3 is made up of 17 amino acids. The CDR3 DNA is TGTGCCAGCAGTTACTACCGGGACTTTCTGTACCAAGAGACCCAGTACTTC. Its translation: CASSYYRDFLYQETQYF.

In this sample, this clonotype turned up many times. This sequence joins TRBV4-1 and TRBJ1-1; 9 positions match TRBD1. Trimming cost V 6 bases and J 2 bases; bases outside gene matches: 13. This CDR3 is 17 amino acids long. CDR1 is MGHRA and CDR2 is YSYEKL in the germline V gene. The CDR3 is CASSIYRGRSGNTEAFF. In DNA form, the CDR3 reads TGCGCCAGCAGTATATACAGGGGGCGATCGGGTAACACTGAAGCTTTCTTT.

As concerns this clonotype: One base separates it from a far larger clone, so it is likely a read error. Without the conserved terminal phenylalanine or tryptophan, this CDR3 likely stems from a read error. The chain links TRBV6-5 to TRBJ2-3, with D tentatively TRBD1 (6 bases). The DNA end favors TRBJ1-1, so the J call may be wrong. CDR1 is MNHEY, CDR2 SVGAGI, per germline. This CDR3 is built from 15 residues. Here the CDR3 DNA reads TGTGCCAGCAGTTCGCCCGGGACATCGAACACTGAAGCTTTCCTT. It is translated as CASSSPGTSNTEAFL.

This clonotype was seen repeatedly, ten times or more. V is TRBV7-2 and J is TRBJ2-6, with D possibly TRBD1 on 6 matching bases. With 5 bases removed from V and 0 bases from J, the gap between germline ends came to 17 bases. Germline V CDR1 and CDR2: SGHTA, FQGNSA. This CDR3 spans 18 amino acids. CDR3 loop: CASSPYPQGYSGANVLTF. The DNA for the CDR3 is TGTGCCAGCAGCCCCTACCCCCAGGGGTACTCTGGGGCCAACGTCCTGACTTTC.

Notes on this clonotype: Given the absence of the conserved phenylalanine or tryptophan at the CDR3 end, a read error is likely. The chain is built from TRBV7-9 and TRBJ2-5; D not certain. The end of the DNA aligns better with TRBJ2-1, so the J call may be wrong. The CDR3 has 16 residues. Germline values: CDR1 SEHNR, CDR2 FQNEAQ (reference sequence). DNA of the CDR3: TGTGCCAGCAGCTTAAACTTCCTGGTTCCCTACAATGAGCAGTTCTGC. Amino acids: CASSLNFLVPYNEQFC.

This clonotype was picked up many times. The chain uses TRBV30 and TRBJ2-2; unclear D gene. Trimming removed 2 bases from V and 6 bases from J, with 4 bases in between. In germline, CDR1 is GTSNPN, CDR2 SVGIG (reference sequence). This CDR3 comprises 11 residues. The CDR3 reads CAWSHSGELFF. The CDR3 nucleotides read TGTGCCTGGAGTCATTCCGGGGAGCTGTTTTTT.

Only a few counts were recorded for this clonotype. The gene calls are TRBV5-1 and TRBJ2-2; D perhaps matches TRBD2 (5 bases). Trimming took 4 bases from V and 4 from J, leaving 11 bases between them. The CDR3 is 14 residues long. Germline V gene sequence: CDR1 SGHRS, CDR2 YFSETQ. CDR3: CASSVQRITGELFF. CDR3 nucleotides: TGCGCCAGCAGCGTCCAGCGGATCACCGGGGAGCTGTTTTTT. Drawing the rest from reference TRBV5-1 and TRBJ2-2, the complete variable domain is KAGVTQTPRYLIKTRGQQVTLSCSPISGHRSVSWYQQTPGQGLQFLFEYFSETQRNKGNFPGRFSGRQFSNSRSEMNVSTLELGDSALYLCASSVQRITGELFFGEGSRLTVL.

This clonotype was seen many times. The chain couples TRBV3-1 to TRBJ2-1; D not resolved. The DNA end is a closer match to TRBJ2-5, so the J assignment may be wrong. Germline CDR1 LGHDT, CDR2 YNNKEL (reference sequence). The CDR3 consists of 13 residues. CDR3 residues: CASSQSARATQYF. For the CDR3, the DNA is TGTGCCAGCAGCCAATCCGCTCGAGCGACCCAGTACTTC.

This clonotype has ten or more counts. A junction boundary mismatches the germline segment, possibly from a read error. The V and J genes are TRBV12-3 or TRBV12-4 and TRBJ2-5; D might be TRBD2 (8 bases). The CDR3 runs 12 residues. CDR3 loop: CASRTGGGTARF. In DNA form, the CDR3 reads TGTGCCAGCAGAACAGGCGGGGGGACAGCGAGATTC.

This clonotype appeared a single time. This sequence is one base from a far larger clone and is likely a read error. The missing conserved phenylalanine or tryptophan at the end of this CDR3 makes a read error likely. The chain has TRBV11-1 and TRBJ2-1; the match to TRBD1 covers 8 bases. The tail of the sequence fits TRBJ2-5 better, so the J call may be wrong. In germline, CDR1 is SGHAT, CDR2 FQDESV (reference sequence). This CDR3 spans 14 amino acids. The CDR3 region is CASSVRQGQETQYS. Here the CDR3 DNA reads TGTGCCAGCAGCGTACGACAGGGGCAAGAGACCCAGTACTCC.